What follows is one T cell receptor (beta chain) and its context. Its target is unknown. The entry originates in a study of CXCR3-negative and CXCR3-positive naive CD8 T cells. Points from the study as a whole: CXCR3-negative naive cells had less hydrophobic TRB CDR3s than did CXCR3-positive naive cells.

TRB cDNA was prepared as libraries by UMI-labeled 5' RACE. TCRdb reanalyzed the 5' RACE reads, giving one entry per CDR3 protein sequence and no DNA. This table lists approximately 96,000 distinct CDR3 sequences. This CDR3 spans 12 amino acids. Germline V CDR1 and CDR2: MNHEY, SMNVEV (reference sequence). The chain is built from TRBV27 and TRBJ2-1. The material sequenced was naive CXCR3+ CD8+ T cells from blood. As for subset: CD45RO-CCR7+CD27+CD95- naive CD8+ T cells expressing CXCR3 (TNR3+). This TCR was sampled from a human donor in good health. Some clones in this sample may be carry-over from other donors' samples. Here the CDR3 reads CASSDGFNEQFF.